This entry lists 32 T cell receptor beta chains sequenced from one sample in a study of shared clonotypes between healthy human individuals. Assay: immunoSEQ multiplex PCR; the TCRdb copy retains only in-frame clones and omits some. This sample carries some 580,000 clones, almost 97% of them seen once, and the ten largest clones take roughly 0.05%. Sequenced: naive CD4+ T cells sorted from blood. Subset indicated: CD45RA+ positively selected. These receptors originate from a woman in her thirties in good health.

This chain uses TRBV7-9 with TRBJ1-1; D is possibly TRBD1 (5 bases). With 5 bases removed from V and 6 bases from J, the gap between germline ends came to 25 bases. This CDR3 region has 17 residues. Germline V lookup: CDR1 SEHNR, CDR2 FQNEAQ (reference sequence). CDR3 sequence (DNA): TGTGCCAGCAGCACCATCGGGTGGAGGGCAGGGCGAGCTGAAGCTTTCTTT. Its protein product is CASSTIGWRAGRAEAFF. Supplemented by reference TRBV7-9 and TRBJ1-1, the full variable domain reads DTGVSQNPRHKITKRGQNVTFRCDPISEHNRLYWYRQTLGQGPEFLTYFQNEAQLEKSRLLSDRFSAERPKGSFSTLEIQRTEQGDSAMYLCASSTIGWRAGRAEAFFGQGTRLTVV.

The chain joins TRBV7-2 to TRBJ2-5; 10 nucleotides agree with TRBD2. CDR3 length: 17 residues. Germline loops: CDR1 SGHTA, CDR2 FQGNSA. Unmatched junction bases numbered 8, after V lost 3 bases and J lost 1 base. In DNA, the CDR3 is TGTGCCAGCAGCTTTAGGTCGGCTAGCGGGAGCCAAGAGACCCAGTACTTC. It specifies CASSFRSASGSQETQYF.

The rearrangement uses TRBV15 and TRBJ2-7, with TRBD1 as a possible D gene (5 bases). V lost 5 bases and J 3 bases, leaving 8 bases between the germline ends. Germline V gene data show CDR1 as LNHNV and CDR2 as YYDKDF (reference sequence). The CDR3 consists of 12 residues. The CDR3, as DNA: TGTGCCACCAGCCTGGACATCTACGAGCAGTACTTC. Encoded protein: CATSLDIYEQYF.

This chain joins TRBV27 and TRBJ1-2, with D hard to call. The CDR3 covers 14 residues. V was clipped by 0 bases and J by 4 bases, with 9 bases between them. The germline gives CDR1 MNHEY, CDR2 SMNVEV (reference sequence). The CDR3 sequence: CASSLSSALYGYTF. DNA of the CDR3: TGTGCCAGCAGTTTATCTTCAGCTCTCTATGGCTACACCTTC.

This chain links TRBV7-4 with TRBJ1-5; TRBD1 matches at 8 bases. Germline CDR1 reads SGHVT; CDR2 reads SQSDAQ. Trimming took 7 bases from V and 6 from J; bases not matched to a gene: 11. The CDR3 extends over 15 amino acids. The DNA of the CDR3 is TGTGCCAGCATCAGGACAGGGTATCGTGCTCAGCCCCAGCATTTT. The encoded protein is CASIRTGYRAQPQHF.

In this sample, this clone turned up once. The gene calls are TRBV10-3 and TRBJ2-7, with 9 positions matching TRBD1. In germline, CDR1 is ENHRY, CDR2 SYGVKD. The trim removed 4 bases at V and 6 bases at J, leaving 4 bases unmatched. CDR3 length: 13 residues. The CDR3 bases are TGTGCCATCAGTGGGACAGGGGTTGCCGAGCAGTACTTC. Translated, it gives CAISGTGVAEQYF.

The chain employs TRBV19 and TRBJ2-7, with D maybe TRBD1 (6 bases). This CDR3 contains 17 residues. Germline V gene sequence: CDR1 LNHDA, CDR2 SQIVND (reference sequence). With 7 bases removed from V and 3 bases from J, the gap between germline ends came to 25 bases. DNA of the CDR3: TGTGCCAGTACACAATTTGGTGGGGGCGCAGACATCTACGAGCAGTACTTC. Translation gives CASTQFGGGADIYEQYF.

The chain carries TRBV18 and TRBJ1-2; no clear D gene. The CDR3 totals 12 residues. Per germline, CDR1 KGHSH and CDR2 LQKENI. V was shortened by 5 bases and J by 4 bases, with 8 bases between the two germline ends. CDR3 loop: CASSSEPYGYTF. The CDR3 DNA sequence: TGTGCCAGCTCATCCGAACCCTATGGCTACACCTTC.

The chain's CDR3 is CASSPSRAGNTIYF. The CDR3 DNA sequence: TGTGCCAGCAGTCCGAGCCGGGCTGGAAACACCATATATTTT. V is TRBV28 and J is TRBJ1-3; no firm D call. There are 14 residues in the CDR3. Trimming cost V 5 bases and J 2 bases, with 10 bases left between them. Germline-derived CDR1 and CDR2 are MDHEN and SYDVKM.

The CDR3 sequence is CASSPGIGEGYTF. In DNA form, the CDR3 reads TGTGCCAGCTCACCTGGGATCGGGGAGGGCTACACCTTC. The rearrangement uses TRBV18 and TRBJ1-2; D not certain. Trimming took off 3 bases at V and 8 bases at J, with 13 bases between the two ends. The CDR3 extends over 13 amino acids. The V gene's germline CDR1 is KGHSH and CDR2 LQKENI.

This clone was recorded only once. The J gene is TRBJ2-5, the V gene TRBV7-9, with 15 bases aligning to TRBD2. Germline values: CDR1 SEHNR, CDR2 FQNEAQ (reference sequence). The CDR3 sequence is 15 residues long. V shed 4 bases and J 4 bases; nucleotides not matched to a gene: 1. Here the CDR3 reads CASSSGLAGGETQYF. CDR3 nucleotide sequence: TGTGCCAGCAGCTCGGGACTAGCGGGAGGAGAGACCCAGTACTTC.

This chain links TRBV5-4 with TRBJ1-1, with 8 bases aligning to TRBD1. This CDR3 is 14 amino acids long. V was pared by 3 bases and J by 6 bases, with 7 bases of the junction left unmatched. Germline values: CDR1 SGHNT, CDR2 YYREEE (reference sequence). The CDR3 DNA follows: TGTGCCAGCAGCTCGCGCAGGGGGCACGCTGAAGCTTTCTTT. Translating it yields CASSSRRGHAEAFF.

This chain links TRBV5-1 with TRBJ2-3, with TRBD1 as a possible D gene (7 bases). Germline V CDR1 and CDR2: SGHRS, YFSETQ. V lost 1 base and J 4 bases, leaving 13 bases between the germline ends. The CDR3 runs 15 residues. The CDR3 bases are TGCGCCAGCAGCTTGCGGCTCAGGGGGGCAGATACGCAGTATTTT. This encodes CASSLRLRGADTQYF. Combining the CDR3 with reference TRBV5-1 and TRBJ2-3 gives the whole variable domain KAGVTQTPRYLIKTRGQQVTLSCSPISGHRSVSWYQQTPGQGLQFLFEYFSETQRNKGNFPGRFSGRQFSNSRSEMNVSTLELGDSALYLCASSLRLRGADTQYFGPGTRLTVL.

V and J are TRBV4-2 and TRBJ1-1; D gene ambiguous. Germline-derived CDR1 and CDR2 are LGHNA and YNFKEQ. This CDR3 contains 15 residues. Trimming took 5 bases from V and 4 from J, leaving 17 bases between them. CDR3 loop: CASSLAWVVGTEAFF. In DNA form, the CDR3 reads TGTGCCAGCAGCTTGGCCTGGGTGGTAGGCACTGAAGCTTTCTTT.

J is TRBJ2-7 and V is TRBV23-1; 12 bases map to TRBD2. TRBV23-1 is placed among ORFs of uncertain function. V shed 3 bases and J 7 bases; nucleotides not matched to a gene: 7. CDR3 length equals 15 residues. CDR3 DNA sequence: TGCGCCAGCAGTCAGACTAGCGGGAGTCTTCGGGAGCAGTACTTC. Translated, it gives CASSQTSGSLREQYF.

J is TRBJ2-5 and V is TRBV14; 8 bases agree with TRBD2. The CDR3 is made up of 12 amino acids. With V trimmed by 9 bases and J by 5 bases, 5 bases remained unmatched. The germline V gene has CDR1 SGHDN and CDR2 FVKESK. The CDR3 bases are TGTGCCAGTAGCGGGATGCGCGAGACCCAGTACTTC. Encoded protein: CASSGMRETQYF.

The chain combines TRBV4-2 with TRBJ2-7; unclear D gene. There are 14 residues in the CDR3. Looked up from germline, CDR1 is LGHNA and CDR2 is YNFKEQ. The V and J ends lost 0 bases and 5 bases respectively, with 11 bases between them. As DNA, the CDR3 is TGTGCCAGCAGCCAAGATAGTCGACGGGACGAGCAGTACTTC. Translated: CASSQDSRRDEQYF.

The chain links TRBV30 to TRBJ2-1; D perhaps matches TRBD1 (5 bases). CDR1 is GTSNPN and CDR2 is SVGIG in the germline V gene (reference sequence). V was pared by 1 base and J by 2 bases, with 9 bases between. The CDR3 length is 14 residues. The CDR3 DNA reads as TGTGCCTGGAGTGAGGCAGGGCCCTACAATGAGCAGTTCTTC. Protein sequence: CAWSEAGPYNEQFF. The complete variable domain, with remaining parts taken from reference TRBV30 and TRBJ2-1, reads SQTIHQWPATLVQPVGSPLSLECTVEGTSNPNLYWYRQAAGRGLQLLFYSVGIGQISSEVPQNLSASRPQDRQFILSSKKLLLSDSGFYLCAWSEAGPYNEQFFGPGTRLTVL.

The chain links TRBV6-1 to TRBJ2-3; D not resolved. Trimming took off 6 bases at V and 3 bases at J, with 4 bases between the two ends. Germline-derived CDR1 and CDR2 are MNHNS and SASEGT. This CDR3 is built from 11 residues. This chain's CDR3 is CASRKTDTQYF. CDR3 nucleotide sequence: TGTGCCAGCAGGAAAACAGATACGCAGTATTTT.

The rearrangement links TRBV10-1 to TRBJ1-1; TRBD1 matches at 9 bases. Germline V gene sequence: CDR1 WNHNN, CDR2 SYGVQD (reference sequence). The CDR3 sequence is 15 residues long. V was pared by 4 bases and J by 1 base, with 4 bases of the junction left unmatched. CDR3 amino acids: CASSGSGQGNTEAFF. CDR3 nucleotide sequence: TGCGCCAGCAGTGGTTCGGGACAGGGGAACACTGAAGCTTTCTTT.

The rearrangement uses TRBV5-3 and TRBJ2-5; D may be TRBD2 (7 bases). TRBV5-3 is classed as an ORF, of uncertain function. The V and J ends lost 0 bases and 3 bases respectively, with 9 bases between them. The CDR3 spans 14 residues. CDR3 residues: CARSLEGGEETQYF. The CDR3 DNA is TGTGCCAGAAGCTTGGAAGGGGGGGAAGAGACCCAGTACTTC.

This sequence joins TRBV19 and TRBJ1-5; D is unresolved. V was cut by 6 bases and J by 0 bases, with 18 bases left in between. From germline, CDR1 is LNHDA and CDR2 SQIVND (reference sequence). The CDR3 has 17 residues. CDR3 sequence: CASSRIRAPVSNQPQHF. The CDR3 DNA reads as TGTGCCAGTAGCCGAATCCGGGCCCCCGTTAGCAATCAGCCCCAGCATTTT.

The chain is built from TRBV7-3 and TRBJ2-3, with 8 bases lining up with TRBD2. This CDR3 is built from 15 residues. CDR1 is SGHTA and CDR2 is FQGTGA in the germline V gene. Trimming cost V 5 bases and J 6 bases; bases outside gene matches: 10. CDR3 in amino acids: CASSPSGSALDTQYF. Written as DNA, the CDR3 is TGTGCCAGCAGCCCGAGCGGGAGTGCGTTGGATACGCAGTATTTT.

This rearrangement joins TRBV5-4 to TRBJ2-1; 9 positions agree with TRBD2. The V segment lost 2 bases and the J segment 4 bases; nucleotides outside the gene matches: 10. In germline, CDR1 is SGHNT, CDR2 YYREEE (reference sequence). The CDR3 runs 17 residues. CDR3: CASSFSVAGGLYNEQFF. CDR3 coding DNA: TGTGCCAGCAGCTTCTCGGTGGCGGGAGGGCTTTACAATGAGCAGTTCTTC.

The chain is built from TRBV28 and TRBJ1-2, with 7 positions matching TRBD1. Looked up from germline, CDR1 is MDHEN and CDR2 is SYDVKM. Trimming at V came to 3 bases and at J to 14 bases, leaving 9 bases not matched to a gene. CDR3 size: 12 residues. CDR3 sequence (DNA): TGTGCCAGCAGTTTCCAGACAGGGATGAAAACCTTC. This codes for CASSFQTGMKTF.

The chain links TRBV21-1 to TRBJ1-1; whether TRBD1, the table's D call, matches the DNA was not checked. TRBV21-1 is shown as a pseudogene. CDR3 length: 15 amino acids. The CDR3 DNA reads TGTGCCAGCAGCAAAGGGCTGGGCTTCTGGACTGAAGCTTTCTTT. Protein sequence: CASSKGLGFWTEAFF.

The chain uses TRBV19 and TRBJ2-5; D is perhaps TRBD1 (6 bases). The J call may not be correct, given that the DNA end is closer to TRBJ2-7. From germline, CDR1 is LNHDA and CDR2 SQIVND (reference sequence). The CDR3 is made up of 14 amino acids. The CDR3 nucleotides are TGTGCCAGTAGGGCCAGGGGCCTATCCTACGAGCAGTACTTC. Its protein is CASRARGLSYEQYF.

This chain joins TRBV15 and TRBJ2-3; D possibly corresponds to TRBD2 (6 bases). The CDR3 extends over 16 amino acids. Trimming cost V 0 bases and J 2 bases, with 12 bases left between them. CDR1 and CDR2 (germline): LNHNV, YYDKDF (reference sequence). Here the CDR3 reads CATSRETGRNTDTQYF. CDR3 bases: TGTGCCACCAGCAGAGAAACTGGGAGGAACACAGATACGCAGTATTTT. Variable domain in full (rest from reference TRBV15 and TRBJ2-3): DAMVIQNPRYQVTQFGKPVTLSCSQTLNHNVMYWYQQKSSQAPKLLFHYYDKDFNNEADTPDNFQSRRPNTSFCFLDIRSPGLGDTAMYLCATSRETGRNTDTQYFGPGTRLTVL.

The chain's CDR3 is CASSMMWGSEQYF. DNA for the CDR3: TGTGCCAGTAGTATGATGTGGGGGTCCGAGCAGTACTTC. The chain has TRBV19 and TRBJ2-7, with D perhaps assigned TRBD1 or TRBD2 (5 bases each). V was trimmed by 3 bases and J by 6 bases, leaving 12 bases between them. Germline values: CDR1 LNHDA, CDR2 SQIVND (reference sequence). CDR3 length: 13 residues.

V is TRBV4-1 and J is TRBJ2-1; 7 bases agree with TRBD2. The CDR3 is made up of 15 amino acids. V lost 6 bases, J lost 0 bases, and 5 bases stayed unmatched. CDR1 is MGHRA and CDR2 is YSYEKL in the germline V gene. CDR3 amino acids: CASSGGGSSYNEQFF. CDR3 sequence (DNA): TGCGCCAGCAGTGGCGGGGGTAGCTCCTACAATGAGCAGTTCTTC.

This chain joins TRBV28 and TRBJ2-5, with D perhaps matching TRBD1 (5 bases). Trimming removed 1 base at V and 2 bases at J, with 11 bases between. This CDR3 spans 15 amino acids. CDR1 is MDHEN, CDR2 SYDVKM, per germline. CDR3 loop: CASSLLGAAQETQYF. CDR3 DNA sequence: TGTGCCAGCAGTTTATTAGGGGCCGCGCAAGAGACCCAGTACTTC.

This clone came up once. This rearrangement joins TRBV27 to TRBJ2-7; D uncertain. Germline V gene data show CDR1 as MNHEY and CDR2 as SMNVEV (reference sequence). The CDR3 extends over 14 amino acids. The ends were cut back, 1 base at V and 2 bases at J, with 9 bases in the middle. CDR3 sequence (DNA): TGTGCCAGCAGTTTATACCACGGAGCCTACGAGCAGTACTTC. It translates to CASSLYHGAYEQYF.